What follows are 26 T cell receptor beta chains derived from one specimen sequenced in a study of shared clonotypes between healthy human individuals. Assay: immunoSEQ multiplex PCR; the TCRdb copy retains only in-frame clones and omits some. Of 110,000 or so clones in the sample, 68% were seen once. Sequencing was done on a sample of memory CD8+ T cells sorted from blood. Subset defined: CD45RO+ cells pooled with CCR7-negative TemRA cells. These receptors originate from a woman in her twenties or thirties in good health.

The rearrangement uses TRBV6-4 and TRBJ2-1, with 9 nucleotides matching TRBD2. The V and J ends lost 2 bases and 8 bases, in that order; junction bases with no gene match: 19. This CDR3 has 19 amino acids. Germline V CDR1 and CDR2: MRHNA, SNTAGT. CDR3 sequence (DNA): TGTGCCAGCAGTGACAAGCCAGGCCTAGCGGGGTCCTACTTAGATGAGCAGTTCTTC. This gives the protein CASSDKPGLAGSYLDEQFF.

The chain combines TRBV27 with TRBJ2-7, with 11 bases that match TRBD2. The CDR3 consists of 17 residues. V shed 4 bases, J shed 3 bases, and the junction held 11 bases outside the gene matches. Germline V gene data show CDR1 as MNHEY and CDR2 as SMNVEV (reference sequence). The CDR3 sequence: CASSSGIAGGPYYEQYF. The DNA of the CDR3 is TGTGCCAGCAGTTCTGGGATAGCGGGAGGGCCCTACTACGAGCAGTACTTC.

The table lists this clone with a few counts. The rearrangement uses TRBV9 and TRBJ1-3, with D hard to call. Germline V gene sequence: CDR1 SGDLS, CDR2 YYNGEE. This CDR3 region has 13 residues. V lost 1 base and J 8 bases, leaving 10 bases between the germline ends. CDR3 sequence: CASSVYAADTIYF. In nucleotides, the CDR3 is TGTGCCAGCAGCGTATATGCGGCGGACACCATATATTTT.

The CDR3 DNA follows: TGCGCCAGCAGCTTACAGGGAAGTTTCACTGAAGCTTTCTTT. Translation: CASSLQGSFTEAFF. The chain carries TRBV5-1 and TRBJ1-1; tentatively, D is TRBD1 (6 bases). Per germline, CDR1 SGHRS and CDR2 YFSETQ. This CDR3 comprises 14 residues. Trimming left V 2 bases short and J 4 bases short, with 12 bases between.

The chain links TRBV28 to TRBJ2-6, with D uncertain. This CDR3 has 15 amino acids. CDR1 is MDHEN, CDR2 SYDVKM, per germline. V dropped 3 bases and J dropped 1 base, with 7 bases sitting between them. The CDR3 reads CASSFLLSGANVLTF. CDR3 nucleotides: TGTGCCAGCAGTTTCCTCCTATCTGGGGCCAACGTCCTGACTTTC.

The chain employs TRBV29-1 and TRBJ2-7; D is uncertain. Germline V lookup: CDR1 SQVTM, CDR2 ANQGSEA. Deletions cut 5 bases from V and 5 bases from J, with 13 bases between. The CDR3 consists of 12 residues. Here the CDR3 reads CSVIPPDDEQYF. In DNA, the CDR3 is TGCAGCGTTATCCCTCCCGACGACGAGCAGTACTTC.

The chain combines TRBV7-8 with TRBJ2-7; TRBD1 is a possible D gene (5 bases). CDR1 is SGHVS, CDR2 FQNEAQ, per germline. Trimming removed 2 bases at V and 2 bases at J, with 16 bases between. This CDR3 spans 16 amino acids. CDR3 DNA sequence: TGTGCCAGCAGCTTATCCGGCAGGGTGTTGACCTACGAGCAGTACTTC. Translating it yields CASSLSGRVLTYEQYF.

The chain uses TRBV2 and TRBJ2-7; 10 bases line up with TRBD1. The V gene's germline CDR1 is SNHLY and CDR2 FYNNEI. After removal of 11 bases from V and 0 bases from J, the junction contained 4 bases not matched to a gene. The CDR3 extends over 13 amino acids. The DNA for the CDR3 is TGTGCCGCCCGGGACAGGGGCTCCTACGAGCAGTACTTC. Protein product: CAARDRGSYEQYF.

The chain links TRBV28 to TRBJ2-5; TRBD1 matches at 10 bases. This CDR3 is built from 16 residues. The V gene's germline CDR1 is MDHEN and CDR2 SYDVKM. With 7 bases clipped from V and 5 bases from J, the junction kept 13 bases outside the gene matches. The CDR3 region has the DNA TGTGCCAGCAACCCCGTCGGACAGGGGGTCTGGGAGACCCAGTACTTC. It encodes CASNPVGQGVWETQYF.

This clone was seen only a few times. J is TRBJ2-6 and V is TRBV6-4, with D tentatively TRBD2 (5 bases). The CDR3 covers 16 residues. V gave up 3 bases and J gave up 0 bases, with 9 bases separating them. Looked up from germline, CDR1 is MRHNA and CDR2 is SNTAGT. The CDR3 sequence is CASSEAESSGANVLTF. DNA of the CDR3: TGTGCCAGCAGTGAAGCGGAGAGCTCTGGGGCCAACGTCCTGACTTTC.

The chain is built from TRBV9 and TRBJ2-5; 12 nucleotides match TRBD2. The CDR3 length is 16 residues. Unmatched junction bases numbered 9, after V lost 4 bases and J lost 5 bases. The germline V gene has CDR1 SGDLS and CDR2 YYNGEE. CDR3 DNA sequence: TGTGCCAGCAGCCGTACTAGCGGGAGGCCCCTCGAGACCCAGTACTTC. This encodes CASSRTSGRPLETQYF.

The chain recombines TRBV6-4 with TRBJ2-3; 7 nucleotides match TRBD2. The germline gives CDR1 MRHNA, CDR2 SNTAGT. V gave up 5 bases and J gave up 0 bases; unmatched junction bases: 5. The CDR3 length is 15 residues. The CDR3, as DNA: TGTGCCAGCAGTCTAGCGGAAAGTAGCACAGATACGCAGTATTTT. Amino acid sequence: CASSLAESSTDTQYF.

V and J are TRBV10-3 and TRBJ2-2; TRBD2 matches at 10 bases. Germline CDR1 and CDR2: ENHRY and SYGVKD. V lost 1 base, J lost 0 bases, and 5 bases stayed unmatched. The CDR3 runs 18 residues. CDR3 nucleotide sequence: TGTGCCATCAGTGAGTATAATAGCGGGAGGACGAACACCGGGGAGCTGTTTTTT. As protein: CAISEYNSGRTNTGELFF.

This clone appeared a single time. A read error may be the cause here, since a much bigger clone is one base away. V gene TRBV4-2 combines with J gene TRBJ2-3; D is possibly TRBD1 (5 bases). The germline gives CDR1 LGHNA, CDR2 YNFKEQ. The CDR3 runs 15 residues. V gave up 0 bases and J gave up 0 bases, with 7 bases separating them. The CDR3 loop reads CASSQDYRSTDTQYF. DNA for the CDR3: TGTGCCAGCAGCCAAGATTACAGGAGCACAGATACGCAGTATTTT.

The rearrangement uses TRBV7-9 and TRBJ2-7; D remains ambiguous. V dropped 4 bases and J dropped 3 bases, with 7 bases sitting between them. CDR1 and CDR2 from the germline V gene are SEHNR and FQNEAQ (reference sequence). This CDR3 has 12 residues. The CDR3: CASSSRSYEQYF. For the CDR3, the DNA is TGTGCCAGCAGCTCGAGGAGCTACGAGCAGTACTTC.

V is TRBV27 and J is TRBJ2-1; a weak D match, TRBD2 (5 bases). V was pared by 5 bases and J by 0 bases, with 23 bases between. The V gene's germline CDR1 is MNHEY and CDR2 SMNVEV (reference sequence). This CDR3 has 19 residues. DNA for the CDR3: TGTGCCAGCAGTATACGTGTGGGAGACCTCCGAAGCTCCTACAATGAGCAGTTCTTC. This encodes CASSIRVGDLRSSYNEQFF.

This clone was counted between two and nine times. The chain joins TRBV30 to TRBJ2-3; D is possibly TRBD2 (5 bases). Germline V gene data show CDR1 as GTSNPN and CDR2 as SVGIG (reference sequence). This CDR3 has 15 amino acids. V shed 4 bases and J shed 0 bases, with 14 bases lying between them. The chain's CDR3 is CAWTGRRASTDTQYF. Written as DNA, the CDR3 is TGTGCCTGGACTGGTCGGCGGGCAAGCACAGATACGCAGTATTTT.

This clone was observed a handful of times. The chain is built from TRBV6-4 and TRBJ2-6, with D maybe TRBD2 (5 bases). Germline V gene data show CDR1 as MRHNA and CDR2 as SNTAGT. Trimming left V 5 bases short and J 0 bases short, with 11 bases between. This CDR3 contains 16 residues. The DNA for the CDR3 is TGTGCCAGCAGTAGGACGGGAAGCTCTGGGGCCAACGTCCTGACTTTC. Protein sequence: CASSRTGSSGANVLTF.

CDR3 protein: CASSLLAISYNEQFF. The CDR3, as DNA: TGTGCCAGCAGCTTGTTAGCGATCTCCTACAATGAGCAGTTCTTC. The chain couples TRBV7-2 to TRBJ2-1, with a weak D call TRBD2 (5 bases). Per germline, CDR1 SGHTA and CDR2 FQGNSA. Trimming left V 3 bases short and J 0 bases short, with 9 bases between. The CDR3 is made up of 15 amino acids.

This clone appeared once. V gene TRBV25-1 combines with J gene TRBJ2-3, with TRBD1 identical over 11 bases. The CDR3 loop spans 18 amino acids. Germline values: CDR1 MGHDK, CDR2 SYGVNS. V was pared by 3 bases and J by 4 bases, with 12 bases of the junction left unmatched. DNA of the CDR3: TGTGCCAGCAGTGATAAACTCCGGGACAGGGGGGCGGCAGATACGCAGTATTTT. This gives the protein CASSDKLRDRGAADTQYF.

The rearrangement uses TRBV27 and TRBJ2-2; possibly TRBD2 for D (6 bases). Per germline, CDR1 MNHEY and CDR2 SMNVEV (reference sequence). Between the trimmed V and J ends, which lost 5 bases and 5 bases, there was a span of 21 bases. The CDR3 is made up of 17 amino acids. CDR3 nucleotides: TGTGCCAGCAGTCAAGGGGCGGGACGGAAAGTTACCGGGGAGCTGTTTTTT. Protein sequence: CASSQGAGRKVTGELFF.

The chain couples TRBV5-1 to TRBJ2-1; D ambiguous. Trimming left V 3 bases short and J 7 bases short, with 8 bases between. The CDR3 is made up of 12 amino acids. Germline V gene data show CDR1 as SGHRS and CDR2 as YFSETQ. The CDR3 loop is CASSSIGNEQFF. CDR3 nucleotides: TGCGCCAGCAGCTCGATTGGGAATGAGCAGTTCTTC.

This chain's CDR3 is CASSCGYGQDYYEQYF. In DNA form, the CDR3 reads TGTGCCAGCAGTTGTGGGTACGGACAGGATTACTACGAGCAGTACTTC. The gene calls are TRBV28 and TRBJ2-7, with 7 bases that match TRBD1. CDR1 and CDR2 (germline): MDHEN, SYDVKM. The CDR3 has 16 residues. After removal of 4 bases from V and 3 bases from J, the junction contained 12 bases not matched to a gene.

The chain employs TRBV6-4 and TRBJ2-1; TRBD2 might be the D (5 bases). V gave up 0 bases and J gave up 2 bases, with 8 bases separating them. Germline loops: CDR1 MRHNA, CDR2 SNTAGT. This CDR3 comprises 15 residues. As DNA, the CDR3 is TGTGCCAGCAGTGACTCCGAGGGAACCTACAATGAGCAGTTCTTC. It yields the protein CASSDSEGTYNEQFF.

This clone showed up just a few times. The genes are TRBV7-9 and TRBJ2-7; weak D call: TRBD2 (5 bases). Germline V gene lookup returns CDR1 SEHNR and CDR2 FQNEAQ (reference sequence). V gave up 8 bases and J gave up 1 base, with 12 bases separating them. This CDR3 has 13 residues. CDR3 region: CASDNAGSYEQYF. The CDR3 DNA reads TGTGCCAGCGATAATGCGGGTTCCTACGAGCAGTACTTC.

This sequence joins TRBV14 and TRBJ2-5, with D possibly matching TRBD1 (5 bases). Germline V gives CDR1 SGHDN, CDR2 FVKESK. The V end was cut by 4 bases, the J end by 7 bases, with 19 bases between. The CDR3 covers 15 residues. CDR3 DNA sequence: TGTGCCAGCAGCCCGCTGGATGGGCAGGGTGGGACCCAGTACTTC. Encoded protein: CASSPLDGQGGTQYF.